The clone carrying this T cell receptor beta chain was detected once. No antigen is known for it. This CDR3 contains 14 residues. The V end was cut by 0 bases, the J end by 4 bases, with 10 bases between. Germline V gene sequence: CDR1 SGHVS, CDR2 FQNEAQ. These data originate in a study of cytomegalovirus exposure and HLA in healthy donors. PCR primers comprised 60 Vbeta and 13 Jbeta primers. Some clones are missing from TCRdb's copy, which holds only in-frame ones; the method was immunoSEQ multiplex PCR. The table includes about 140,000 clones, roughly 73% detected once. Study-wide results and limits: Most TCR sequences proved rare, with some public TCRs found in many donors. Sequence variants that were highly shared formed a cluster that was likely a sequencing artifact.

The sequenced sample consisted of PBMCs. The origin of this receptor is a female donor in good health and CMV-seronegative. The chain is built from TRBV7-8 and TRBJ2-7, with D possibly being TRBD1 (5 bases). The CDR3 protein is CASSLAWGGYEQYF. CDR3 DNA: TGTGCCAGCAGCTTAGCTTGGGGCGGATACGAGCAGTACTTC.